The 17 T cell receptor beta chains presented below share a single source sample, sequenced in a study of OX40 agonist ivuxolimab in advanced cancers. The protocol used for the library was the immunoSEQ multiplex PCR assay. In its TCRdb copy, this immuneACCESS table keeps in-frame sequences only and misses some clones. Where compared with another copy, unresolved V genes explain less than half of these, and the others have no known cause. The sample records approximately 64,000 clones, 85% of which are singletons. The top ten clonotypes cover 3% to 4% of the sample. Sample: CD4+ or CD8+ T cells sorted from blood, taken in a trial of the OX40 agonist ivuxolimab. The origin of the receptors is an adult with an advanced solid tumor such as melanoma, head and neck, liver or kidney cancer.

This chain links TRBV18 with TRBJ2-7, with 7 bases fitting TRBD1. The V gene's germline CDR1 is KGHSH and CDR2 LQKENI. The CDR3 runs to 13 residues. V lost 6 bases and J lost 6; bases outside the gene matches: 8. CDR3 sequence reads: CASSRQGNSEQYF. CDR3 sequence (DNA): TGTGCCAGCTCGCGACAGGGAAACTCCGAGCAGTACTTC.

The genes are TRBV11-3 and TRBJ2-3, with 7 bases lining up with TRBD2. From germline, CDR1 is SGHNT and CDR2 YENEEA. The ends lost 4 bases at V and 7 bases at J; junction bases unmatched: 14. There are 16 residues in the CDR3. The CDR3 DNA follows: TGTGCCAGCAGCTCATCCCGGGAGCGGGAAACGAATACGCAGTATTTT. The encoded protein is CASSSSRERETNTQYF.

The genes are TRBV2 and TRBJ2-7; a weak D match, TRBD2 (6 bases). V dropped 2 bases and J dropped 4 bases, with 12 bases sitting between them. CDR1 is SNHLY, CDR2 FYNNEI, per germline. CDR3 length: 14 amino acids. Here the CDR3 DNA reads TGTGCCAGCAGTGAAAGATGGCTAGCGTACGAGCAGTACTTC. Encoded protein: CASSERWLAYEQYF.

This clone is a singleton in its sample. This chain links TRBV7-2 with TRBJ2-1, with TRBD1 identical over 11 bases. V shed 6 bases and J 7 bases; nucleotides not matched to a gene: 5. Per germline, CDR1 SGHTA and CDR2 FQGNSA. CDR3 length: 14 amino acids. The CDR3 loop reads CASSGQGAGNEQFF. Written as DNA, the CDR3 is TGTGCCAGCAGTGGACAGGGGGCGGGGAATGAGCAGTTCTTC.

This chain joins TRBV4-1 and TRBJ1-2; possible D gene TRBD1, 6 bases. Looked up from germline, CDR1 is MGHRA and CDR2 is YSYEKL. Trimming removed 0 bases from V and 8 bases from J, with 19 bases in between. The CDR3 extends over 16 amino acids. The CDR3 DNA sequence: TGCGCCAGCAGCCAAGAAGGGGGACATAATTTGGGAGGCTACACCTTC. Amino acid sequence: CASSQEGGHNLGGYTF.

This clone was seen a single time. This chain joins TRBV7-9 and TRBJ2-7; TRBD2 matches at 8 bases. Germline values: CDR1 SEHNR, CDR2 FQNEAQ (reference sequence). V was clipped by 1 base and J by 6 bases; unmatched bases: 2. This CDR3 spans 13 amino acids. CDR3 in DNA: TGTGCCAGCAGCTTAGTCGCGGGGGGCGAGCAGTACTTC. Translating it yields CASSLVAGGEQYF.

The rearrangement links TRBV4-3 to TRBJ2-7; D is unclear. Germline values: CDR1 LGHNA, CDR2 YSLEER. This CDR3 spans 15 amino acids. The V end lost 0 bases, the J end lost 2 bases, and 11 bases lay between the germline ends. The CDR3 bases are TGCGCCAGCAGCCAAGACTTCACCGAAACCTACGAGCAGTACTTC. The encoded protein is CASSQDFTETYEQYF.

V and J are TRBV5-6 and TRBJ2-6; D is unresolved. Germline CDR1 and CDR2: SGHDT and YYEEEE. The CDR3 length is 15 residues. Deletions cut 2 bases from V and 0 bases from J, with 6 bases between. This CDR3 is CASSFDSSGANVLTF. The CDR3 DNA is TGTGCCAGCAGCTTTGATAGCTCTGGGGCCAACGTCCTGACTTTC.

As concerns this clone: Sequence at one end of the junction differs from germline and may be a read error. This chain uses TRBV28 with TRBJ2-1; 8 bases fit TRBD2. CDR1 MDHEN and CDR2 SYDVKM come from the germline V gene. This CDR3 has 16 amino acids. Here the CDR3 DNA reads TGTGCCAGCAGTAACTTAGCGGGAAGCTCCCACAATGAGCAGTTCTTC. As protein: CASSNLAGSSHNEQFF.

The rearrangement uses TRBV14 and TRBJ2-7; D remains unclear. Germline V CDR1 and CDR2: SGHDN, FVKESK. CDR3 length: 15 residues. The V end was cut by 0 bases, the J end by 5 bases, with 14 bases between. The CDR3 bases are TGTGCCAGCAGCCAAGATCAAACTCTTGGTCACGAGCAGTACTTC. Its translation: CASSQDQTLGHEQYF.

V usage is TRBV9 and J usage is TRBJ1-3; D gene uncertain. CDR3 length equals 15 residues. Deletions cut 0 bases from V and 0 bases from J, with 7 bases between. Germline V gene data show CDR1 as SGDLS and CDR2 as YYNGEE. Here the CDR3 reads CASSVGRGSGNTIYF. The DNA for the CDR3 is TGTGCCAGCAGCGTAGGGCGAGGCTCTGGAAACACCATATATTTT. Full variable domain (remainder filled in from reference TRBV9 and TRBJ1-3): DSGVTQTPKHLITATGQRVTLRCSPRSGDLSVYWYQQSLDQGLQFLIQYYNGEERAKGNILERFSAQQFPDLHSELNLSSLELGDSALYFCASSVGRGSGNTIYFGEGSWLTVV.

The chain has TRBV19 and TRBJ2-1; perhaps D is TRBD1 or TRBD2 (5 bases each). The CDR3 has 15 residues. Trimming took off 4 bases at V and 1 base at J, with 11 bases between the two ends. Germline lookup yields CDR1 LNHDA and CDR2 SQIVND (reference sequence). DNA of the CDR3: TGTGCCAGTAGTACTGACGAGGGGTCCTACAATGAGCAGTTCTTC. It specifies CASSTDEGSYNEQFF. The full variable domain, with the rest looked up from reference TRBV19 and TRBJ2-1, is DGGITQSPKYLFRKEGQNVTLSCEQNLNHDAMYWYRQDPGQGLRLIYYSQIVNDFQKGDIAEGYSVSREKKESFPLTVTSAQKNPTAFYLCASSTDEGSYNEQFFGPGTRLTVL.

This chain uses TRBV5-1 with TRBJ2-3; no definite D call. Germline CDR1 and CDR2: SGHRS and YFSETQ. There are 14 residues in the CDR3. Trimming shortened V by 7 bases and J by 1 base, and 13 bases separated the two germline ends. CDR3 residues: CASQEPAGTDTQYF. In DNA form, the CDR3 reads TGCGCCAGCCAGGAACCGGCGGGCACAGATACGCAGTATTTT. The full variable domain, completed using reference TRBV5-1 and TRBJ2-3, is KAGVTQTPRYLIKTRGQQVTLSCSPISGHRSVSWYQQTPGQGLQFLFEYFSETQRNKGNFPGRFSGRQFSNSRSEMNVSTLELGDSALYLCASQEPAGTDTQYFGPGTRLTVL.

This chain uses TRBV4-1 with TRBJ2-3; 11 bases are shared with TRBD2. Trimming at V came to 3 bases and at J to 4 bases, leaving 9 bases not matched to a gene. The CDR3 is 17 residues long. Germline assignment: CDR1 MGHRA and CDR2 YSYEKL. CDR3: CASSQGIAGGAPDTQYF. CDR3 coding DNA: TGCGCCAGCAGCCAGGGGATAGCGGGAGGGGCCCCAGATACGCAGTATTTT.

The rearrangement uses TRBV4-1 and TRBJ2-5, with TRBD1 matching over 10 bases. The CDR3 contains 14 residues. V trimming: 9 bases; J trimming: 7 bases; junction bases outside the gene matches: 11. CDR1 and CDR2 from the germline V gene are MGHRA and YSYEKL. CDR3 residues: CASGDRGKERTQYF. The CDR3 nucleotides are TGCGCCAGTGGGGACAGGGGAAAAGAGAGGACCCAGTACTTC.

In regard to this clone: One junction end disagrees with the germline gene, perhaps due to a read error. The CDR3 DNA reads TGTGCCAGTGAATTCACTAGCGGGAGTTCCGTCGAATTC. Its protein is CASEFTSGSSVEF. The chain joins TRBV2 to TRBJ2-7; TRBD2 matches at 11 bases. Germline lookup yields CDR1 SNHLY and CDR2 FYNNEI. The CDR3 runs 13 residues.

The rearrangement links TRBV7-9 to TRBJ2-7, with TRBD1 matching over 9 bases. The V gene's germline CDR1 is SEHNR and CDR2 FQNEAQ (reference sequence). The J segment lost 2 bases and the V segment lost 4 bases, leaving 9 bases of the junction unmatched. The CDR3 contains 16 residues. CDR3 DNA: TGTGCCAGCAGCTCCCCCCCGGGACAGGGAACCTACGAGCAGTACTTC. Encoded protein: CASSSPPGQGTYEQYF. The full variable domain, completed using reference TRBV7-9 and TRBJ2-7, is DTGVSQNPRHKITKRGQNVTFRCDPISEHNRLYWYRQTLGQGPEFLTYFQNEAQLEKSRLLSDRFSAERPKGSFSTLEIQRTEQGDSAMYLCASSSPPGQGTYEQYFGPGTRLTVT.